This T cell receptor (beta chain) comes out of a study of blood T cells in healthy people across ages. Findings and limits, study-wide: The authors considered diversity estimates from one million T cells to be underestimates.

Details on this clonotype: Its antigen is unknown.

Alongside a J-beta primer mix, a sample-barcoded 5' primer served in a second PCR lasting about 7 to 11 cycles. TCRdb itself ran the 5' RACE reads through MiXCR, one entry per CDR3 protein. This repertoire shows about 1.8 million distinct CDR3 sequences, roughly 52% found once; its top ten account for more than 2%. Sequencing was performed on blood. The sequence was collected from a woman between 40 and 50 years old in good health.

The CDR3 here is CSVGLAGVSGNTIYF. CDR3 nucleotides: TGCAGCGTTGGGTTGGCGGGGGTCTCTGGAAACACCATATATTTT. The V call is TRBV29-1, the J call TRBJ1-3; a weak D match, TRBD1 (5 bases). V lost 4 bases and J 0 bases, leaving 13 bases between the germline ends. Germline CDR1 is SQVTM and CDR2 is ANQGSEA. This CDR3 has 15 residues.